Below, 17 T cell receptor beta chains from the same sample are listed, as sequenced in a study of TIL therapy for anti-PD-1-resistant metastatic lung cancer. Sample time point: pre-treatment sample, taken before nivolumab and TIL therapy. Sequencing used immunoSEQ v3. This table comes from immunoSEQ multiplex PCR, and its TCRdb copy is limited to in-frame clones, with some not included. The sample consists of roughly 60,000 clones, roughly 80% of them appearing once. Sample: blood, taken at baseline. These receptors were obtained from a person between 25 and 80 years old with non-small cell lung cancer.

This clone has a count of ten or more. The chain joins TRBV11-2 to TRBJ1-2; 8 nucleotides agree with TRBD1. The CDR3 contains 15 residues. The trim removed 2 bases at V and 2 bases at J, leaving 4 bases unmatched. The V gene's germline CDR1 is SGHAT and CDR2 FQNNGV. The CDR3 loop is CASSLRQGWNYGYTF. The CDR3 nucleotides are TGTGCCAGCAGCTTACGACAGGGGTGGAACTATGGCTACACCTTC.

This chain joins TRBV19 and TRBJ2-2; D gene ambiguous. V was clipped by 5 bases and J by 10 bases, with 14 bases between them. Germline CDR1 reads LNHDA; CDR2 reads SQIVND (reference sequence). The CDR3 has 13 residues. The CDR3 here is CASSGTEVAELFF. CDR3 nucleotides: TGTGCCAGTAGTGGAACAGAAGTGGCGGAGCTGTTTTTT.

This chain uses TRBV6-1 with TRBJ1-5; D is unclear. The CDR3 spans 13 residues. Germline V gives CDR1 MNHNS, CDR2 SASEGT. Trimming cost V 3 bases and J 3 bases, with 6 bases left between them. CDR3 DNA sequence: TGTGCCAGCAGTGACTCCCCCAATCAGCCCCAGCATTTT. Amino acid sequence: CASSDSPNQPQHF.

The chain couples TRBV11-2 to TRBJ2-1; 9 nucleotides line up with TRBD2. V lost 4 bases and J lost 4; bases outside the gene matches: 8. The CDR3 is 16 residues long. CDR1 SGHAT and CDR2 FQNNGV come from the germline V gene. The CDR3 sequence: CASSSVSGRRYNEQFF. The CDR3 nucleotides are TGTGCCAGCAGCTCCGTGAGCGGGAGGAGATACAATGAGCAGTTCTTC. Filled out from reference TRBV11-2 and TRBJ2-1, the complete variable domain reads EAGVAQSPRYKIIEKRQSVAFWCNPISGHATLYWYQQILGQGPKLLIQFQNNGVVDDSQLPKDRFSAERLKGVDSTLKIQPAKLEDSAVYLCASSSVSGRRYNEQFFGPGTRLTVL.

This chain links TRBV7-2 with TRBJ1-3; D is undetermined. This CDR3 contains 14 residues. The germline V gene has CDR1 SGHTA and CDR2 FQGNSA. The germline V and J ends were trimmed by 3 bases and 4 bases, with 10 bases remaining between them. The CDR3 region has the DNA TGTGCCAGCAGCTTGATAGGGCCGGGAAACACCATATATTTT. It translates to CASSLIGPGNTIYF.

The rearrangement links TRBV6-1 to TRBJ1-1, with D maybe TRBD1 (5 bases). V gave up 10 bases and J gave up 7 bases, with 13 bases separating them. Germline CDR1 is MNHNS and CDR2 is SASEGT. The CDR3 extends over 11 amino acids. CDR3 in amino acids: CATWKGNEAFF. The CDR3 DNA sequence: TGTGCCACCTGGAAGGGGAATGAAGCTTTCTTT.

The rearrangement joins TRBV30 to TRBJ1-4, with D perhaps matching TRBD1 (5 bases). This CDR3 is 14 amino acids long. Trimming stripped 0 bases from V and 5 bases from J, with 10 bases between. The germline gives CDR1 GTSNPN, CDR2 SVGIG (reference sequence). CDR3 protein: CAWSVTAWNEKLFF. CDR3 in DNA: TGTGCCTGGAGTGTGACAGCCTGGAATGAAAAACTGTTTTTT.

A few counts support this clone. CDR3 sequence: CASSDSLGTANQPQHF. CDR3 in DNA: TGCGCCAGCAGTGATAGTTTAGGGACAGCAAATCAGCCCCAGCATTTT. This chain connects TRBV10-2 to TRBJ1-5, with 7 bases aligning to TRBD1. Germline trimming cut 3 bases from V and 4 bases from J; bases unmatched to any gene: 9. Per germline, CDR1 WSHSY and CDR2 SAAADI. CDR3 length: 16 residues.

Sample share makes this clone medium-sized. The CDR3, as DNA: TGTGCCATCACCGAGTTTGATAATGGGACAGCCTACGAGCAGTACTTC. Translating it yields CAITEFDNGTAYEQYF. This rearrangement joins TRBV10-3 to TRBJ2-7; TRBD1 agrees at 7 bases. Per germline, CDR1 ENHRY and CDR2 SYGVKD. The CDR3 spans 16 residues. Trimming removed 7 bases from V and 2 bases from J; junction bases left unmatched: 14.

The genes are TRBV2 and TRBJ1-2; the D is unclear. Trimming stripped 0 bases from V and 1 base from J, with 6 bases between. This CDR3 is 14 amino acids long. CDR1 is SNHLY and CDR2 is FYNNEI in the germline V gene. This chain's CDR3 is CASSEAASNYGYTF. The CDR3 region has the DNA TGTGCCAGCAGTGAAGCAGCCAGTAACTATGGCTACACCTTC.

The CDR3 reads CASSRTDRVLSYNEQFF. The CDR3 nucleotides are TGTGCCAGCAGCCGTACCGACAGAGTCCTTTCCTACAATGAGCAGTTCTTC. The chain couples TRBV5-5 to TRBJ2-1; D might be TRBD1 (5 bases). CDR1 SGHKS and CDR2 YYEKEE come from the germline V gene (reference sequence). The CDR3 totals 17 residues. V was cut by 4 bases and J by 1 base, with 18 bases left in between.

This clone was detected only once. The chain couples TRBV2 to TRBJ1-1, with 12 bases that match TRBD1. The CDR3 length is 19 residues. Trimming cost V 7 bases and J 1 base; bases outside gene matches: 16. CDR1 is SNHLY and CDR2 is FYNNEI in the germline V gene. The CDR3 sequence is CASTWDRGQKGTKNTEAFF. The CDR3 coding sequence is TGTGCCAGCACTTGGGACAGGGGGCAGAAAGGAACTAAGAACACTGAAGCTTTCTTT.

This chain connects TRBV5-6 to TRBJ2-7, with TRBD1 matching 10 bases. CDR1 is SGHDT and CDR2 is YYEEEE in the germline V gene. The trim removed 2 bases at V and 2 bases at J, leaving 1 base unmatched. The CDR3 contains 14 residues. The chain's CDR3 is CASSFGTGAYEQYF. CDR3 DNA sequence: TGTGCCAGCAGCTTCGGGACAGGGGCCTACGAGCAGTACTTC.

This clone was counted only a few times. The V call is TRBV9, the J call TRBJ2-7; no clear D. The CDR3 has 13 residues. V lost 3 bases, J lost 3 bases, and 10 bases lay in between. Germline V lookup: CDR1 SGDLS, CDR2 YYNGEE. The CDR3 region is CASSAGLSYEQYF. Here the CDR3 DNA reads TGTGCCAGCAGCGCCGGGCTAAGCTACGAGCAGTACTTC.

This clone came up a few times. The V call is TRBV28, the J call TRBJ1-4; 7 positions agree with TRBD1. Germline trimming cut 2 bases from V and 4 bases from J; bases unmatched to any gene: 4. Germline CDR1 is MDHEN and CDR2 is SYDVKM. The CDR3 is 15 amino acids. The CDR3 protein is CASSLPGQSNEKLFF. The CDR3 DNA follows: TGTGCCAGCAGTTTACCGGGACAGAGTAATGAAAAACTGTTTTTT.

The V call is TRBV9, the J call TRBJ1-1, with D hard to call. Trimming shortened V by 3 bases and J by 1 base, and 10 bases separated the two germline ends. Germline V gene lookup returns CDR1 SGDLS and CDR2 YYNGEE. The CDR3 contains 14 residues. The CDR3 loop reads CASSASDGNTEAFF. The CDR3 region has the DNA TGTGCCAGCAGCGCGAGTGACGGGAACACTGAAGCTTTCTTT.

The table lists this clone with a count of one. The chain employs TRBV7-9 and TRBJ2-3; 8 nucleotides line up with TRBD2. CDR1 and CDR2 from the germline V gene are SEHNR and FQNEAQ (reference sequence). After removal of 6 bases from V and 0 bases from J, the junction contained 8 bases not matched to a gene. The CDR3 loop spans 16 amino acids. The CDR3 here is CASRMSGGGSTDTQYF. In DNA, the CDR3 is TGTGCCAGCAGAATGTCTGGCGGGGGGAGCACAGATACGCAGTATTTT.